The sequence of this TCR beta chain was determined in a study of OX40 agonist ivuxolimab in advanced cancers. Only in-frame clones appear in the TCRdb table, and some are missing; sequencing was by immunoSEQ multiplex PCR. The sample records under 15,000 clones, around four fifths being singletons. The V gene end was trimmed by 1 base and the J gene end by 7 bases; junction bases not matched to a gene: 6. The CDR3 covers 16 residues. Per the germline V gene, CDR1 is MGHRA and CDR2 is YSYEKL. The sequencing here drew on CD4+ or CD8+ T cells sorted from blood, taken in a trial of the OX40 agonist ivuxolimab. This chain uses TRBV4-1 with TRBJ2-2; 10 nucleotides line up with TRBD2. The TCR comes from an adult with an advanced solid tumor such as melanoma, head and neck, liver or kidney cancer. CDR3 loop: CASSQGTSGSGGELFF. The CDR3 coding sequence is TGCGCCAGCAGCCAAGGGACTAGCGGTTCGGGCGGGGAGCTGTTTTTT.